This T cell receptor (beta chain) was observed in a study of cytomegalovirus exposure and HLA in healthy donors. Turning to the study itself: Tens of millions of unique TCRs, all from HLA-typed donors, were included in an early release of the data.

PCR employed 60 Vbeta and 13 Jbeta primers. Using immunoSEQ multiplex PCR, the repertoire was profiled, and TCRdb retains in-frame clones only, with some absent. The sample lists 75,000 to 95,000 clones; 84% were seen once. V was clipped by 6 bases and J by 6 bases; unmatched bases: 8. The CDR3 sequence is 14 residues long. Germline-derived CDR1 and CDR2 are SNHLY and FYNNEI. The sample holds a few counts of this clone. The rearrangement uses TRBV2 and TRBJ1-5; 7 bases map to TRBD1. Sequences were obtained from PBMCs. This TCR was recovered from a man in his late teens or twenties in good health and CMV-seronegative. The CDR3 protein is CASSKITGVQPQHF. The CDR3 DNA follows: TGTGCCAGCAGCAAAATTACAGGGGTTCAGCCCCAGCATTTT.